Here is one T cell receptor (beta chain) with its context. Its antigen is still unknown. The length of the CDR3 is 15 residues. V was cut by 4 bases and J by 2 bases, with 15 bases left in between. Germline CDR1 reads GTSNPN; CDR2 reads SVGIG (reference sequence). This sample is drawn from a study of T cell responses to AZD1222 COVID-19 vaccine. Generated by immunoSEQ multiplex PCR, the TCRdb table keeps only in-frame clones and is missing some. The table lists 150,000 or so clones, about 90% of them singletons, with roughly 3.8% in the top ten. Pooling was applied to second doses at about 4 or about 12 weeks. Overall study findings and caveats: Per reports, nearly half of all spike-specific TCRs target regions that are unmutated in variants.

The specimen was peripheral blood, collected 28 days after the second AZD1222 dose. The chain employs TRBV30 and TRBJ1-3, with D maybe TRBD1 (6 bases). The source is an adult who received the AZD1222 COVID-19 vaccine. The CDR3 protein is CAWTDPRGTGNTIYF. The CDR3 DNA reads TGTGCCTGGACCGATCCCAGGGGAACTGGAAACACCATATATTTT.